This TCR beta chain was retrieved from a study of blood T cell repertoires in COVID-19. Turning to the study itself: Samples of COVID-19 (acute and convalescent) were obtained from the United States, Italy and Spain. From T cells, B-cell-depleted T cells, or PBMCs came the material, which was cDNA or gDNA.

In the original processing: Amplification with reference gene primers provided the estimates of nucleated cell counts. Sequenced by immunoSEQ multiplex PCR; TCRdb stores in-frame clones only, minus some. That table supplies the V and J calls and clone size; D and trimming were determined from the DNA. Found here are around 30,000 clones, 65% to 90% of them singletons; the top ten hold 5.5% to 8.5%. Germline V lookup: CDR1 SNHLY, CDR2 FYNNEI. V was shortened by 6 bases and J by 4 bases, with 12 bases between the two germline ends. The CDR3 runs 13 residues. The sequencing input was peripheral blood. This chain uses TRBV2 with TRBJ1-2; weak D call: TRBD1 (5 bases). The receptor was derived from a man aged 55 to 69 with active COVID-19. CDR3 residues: CASREQELYGYTF. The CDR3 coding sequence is TGTGCCAGCAGGGAACAGGAACTCTATGGCTACACCTTC.